The rows below give T cell receptor beta chains drawn from one sample of a study of OX40 agonist ivuxolimab in advanced cancers. The data were produced by immunoSEQ multiplex PCR, yet TCRdb's version contains in-frame clones alone and is incomplete. Here the sample spans about 80,000 clones, about 90% being singletons. The starting material was CD4+ or CD8+ T cells sorted from blood, obtained in a trial of the OX40 agonist ivuxolimab. The receptors derive from an adult with an advanced solid tumor such as melanoma, head and neck, liver or kidney cancer. The CDR3 runs from the conserved cysteine through the conserved F or W. A D gene is named only where the DNA matches it firmly. Size tells how often a clone was seen (once, few, many) or the class of an expanded clone, and some rows leave it out.

abundance: NA
v_gene: TRBV27
d_gene: NA
j_gene: TRBJ2-3
CDR3nt: TGTGCCAGCAGTTTAGAACTAGAAACAGATACGCAGTATTTT
CDR3aa: CASSLELETDTQYF

abundance: NA
v_gene: TRBV18
d_gene: TRBD1
j_gene: TRBJ1-2
CDR3nt: TGTGCCAGCTCACCAACAGGGGGCACCGCCTATGGCTACACCTTC
CDR3aa: CASSPTGGTAYGYTF

abundance: few
v_gene: TRBV18
d_gene: TRBD1
j_gene: TRBJ2-4
CDR3nt: TGTGCCAGCTCACCAGGGACAGGGAAAAACATTCAGTACTTC
CDR3aa: CASSPGTGKNIQYF

abundance: NA
v_gene: TRBV19
d_gene: TRBD1
j_gene: TRBJ1-4
CDR3nt: TGTGCCAGTAGTTTAGGGACAGCTAATGAAAAACTGTTTTTT
CDR3aa: CASSLGTANEKLFF

abundance: NA
v_gene: TRBV7-9
d_gene: TRBD1
j_gene: TRBJ2-1
CDR3nt: TGTGCCAGCAGCCCTCCTACAGGGGGCCGTGAGCAGTTCTTC
CDR3aa: CASSPPTGGREQFF

abundance: NA
v_gene: TRBV7-9
d_gene: TRBD1
j_gene: TRBJ2-7
CDR3nt: TGTGCCAGCAGCTTAAACCCAGGGGGAGAGCAGTACTTC
CDR3aa: CASSLNPGGEQYF

abundance: NA
v_gene: TRBV11-1
d_gene: NA
j_gene: TRBJ2-7
CDR3nt: TGTGCCAGCAGCTTAGTAAGTGGACTTTCGGGCTCCTACGAGCAGTACTTC
CDR3aa: CASSLVSGLSGSYEQYF

abundance: NA
v_gene: TRBV10-3
d_gene: NA
j_gene: TRBJ2-1
CDR3nt: TGTGCCATCAGTGAGGCGGGAACGGACAGAGGGGAGCAGTTCTTC
CDR3aa: CAISEAGTDRGEQFF

abundance: NA
v_gene: TRBV5-1
d_gene: NA
j_gene: TRBJ1-1
CDR3nt: TGCGCCAGCAGCTTTCGAGTGAACACTGAAGCTTTCTTT
CDR3aa: CASSFRVNTEAFF

abundance: NA
v_gene: TRBV25-1
d_gene: NA
j_gene: TRBJ1-4
CDR3nt: TGTGCCAGCAGACAGGACGTAGGAAAACTGTTTTTT
CDR3aa: CASRQDVGKLFF

abundance: NA
v_gene: TRBV5-6
d_gene: TRBD1
j_gene: TRBJ1-2
CDR3nt: TGTGCCAGCAGCTTAGTCCCCCAGGGGGCCCATGGCGGCTACACCTTC
CDR3aa: CASSLVPQGAHGGYTF

abundance: NA
v_gene: TRBV7-3
d_gene: NA
j_gene: TRBJ2-1
CDR3nt: TGTGCCAGCAGCCCCCCGGGAAGCAACAATGAGCAGTTCTTC
CDR3aa: CASSPPGSNNEQFF

abundance: NA
v_gene: TRBV10-3
d_gene: TRBD1
j_gene: TRBJ1-5
CDR3nt: TGTGCCATCAGCGGACAGGATTATCAGCCCCAGCATTTT
CDR3aa: CAISGQDYQPQHF

abundance: once
v_gene: TRBV11-2
d_gene: NA
j_gene: TRBJ2-3
CDR3nt: TGTGCCAGCAGCTTAGGTTGGACTACTCAAGATACGCAGTATTTT
CDR3aa: CASSLGWTTQDTQYF

abundance: NA
v_gene: TRBV9
d_gene: NA
j_gene: TRBJ2-1
CDR3nt: TGTGCCAGCAGCGGGGACTTGTCCTCCTACAATGAGCAGTTCTTC
CDR3aa: CASSGDLSSYNEQFF

abundance: once
v_gene: TRBV18
d_gene: NA
j_gene: TRBJ2-7
CDR3nt: TGTGCCAGCTCACCGGGAATGATCGTGGAGCAGTACTTC
CDR3aa: CASSPGMIVEQYF

abundance: NA
v_gene: TRBV5-4
d_gene: NA
j_gene: TRBJ1-4
CDR3nt: TGTGCCAGCAGCAGAAAGGACGGAACTAATGAAAAACTGTTTTTT
CDR3aa: CASSRKDGTNEKLFF

abundance: NA
v_gene: TRBV27
d_gene: TRBD1
j_gene: TRBJ1-2
CDR3nt: TGTGCCAGCAGCTCCTTTATCTATGGGGACAGGGGCTTCAAAAGCTATGGCTACACCTTC
CDR3aa: CASSSFIYGDRGFKSYGYTF

abundance: once
v_gene: TRBV25-1
d_gene: NA
j_gene: TRBJ2-7
CDR3nt: TGTGCCAGCAGTGAATTCGACAGCCTTAGCTCCTACGAGCAGTACTTC
CDR3aa: CASSEFDSLSSYEQYF

abundance: NA
v_gene: TRBV7-9
d_gene: NA
j_gene: TRBJ1-2
CDR3nt: TGTGCCAGCAGTAAAGACAGGAGCGGGTATGGCTACACCTTC
CDR3aa: CASSKDRSGYGYTF

abundance: NA
v_gene: TRBV23-1
d_gene: NA
j_gene: TRBJ1-5
CDR3nt: TGCGCCAGCAGTCAATCCCCCAGTGGTAGCAATCAGCCCCAGCATTTT
CDR3aa: CASSQSPSGSNQPQHF

abundance: NA
v_gene: TRBV5-1
d_gene: NA
j_gene: TRBJ2-7
CDR3nt: TGCGCCAGCAGCCTTGGTGTTTACGAGCAGTACTTC
CDR3aa: CASSLGVYEQYF

abundance: NA
v_gene: TRBV30
d_gene: NA
j_gene: TRBJ2-5
CDR3nt: TGTGCCTGGGGTGTAGGAGGGGAAGAGACCCAGTACTTC
CDR3aa: CAWGVGGEETQYF

abundance: NA
v_gene: TRBV7-9
d_gene: NA
j_gene: TRBJ2-2
CDR3nt: TGTGCCAGCGGGTTATTGAGCGCCGGGGAGCTGTTTTTT
CDR3aa: CASGLLSAGELFF

abundance: once
v_gene: TRBV2
d_gene: TRBD2
j_gene: TRBJ2-1
CDR3nt: TGTGCCAGCAGTGCTCTCGCTAGCGGACTTCTGTACAATGAGCAGTTCTTC
CDR3aa: CASSALASGLLYNEQFF

abundance: NA
v_gene: TRBV29-1
d_gene: NA
j_gene: TRBJ1-5
CDR3nt: TGCAGCGTACTGCGCGACGGAGGGGATCAGCCCCAGCATTTT
CDR3aa: CSVLRDGGDQPQHF

abundance: NA
v_gene: TRBV6-1
d_gene: NA
j_gene: TRBJ1-5
CDR3nt: TGTGCCAGCAGTGAATTCCGCGGGAATCAGCCCCAGCATTTT
CDR3aa: CASSEFRGNQPQHF

abundance: NA
v_gene: TRBV30
d_gene: NA
j_gene: TRBJ1-2
CDR3nt: TGTGCCTGGAGTGTTAAGGGGGTGAGTGGCTACACCTTC
CDR3aa: CAWSVKGVSGYTF

abundance: NA
v_gene: TRBV4-3
d_gene: NA
j_gene: TRBJ1-1
CDR3nt: TGCGCCAGCAGCCAAGTATATCGGGGGGCGGTCACTGAAGCTTTCTTT
CDR3aa: CASSQVYRGAVTEAFF

abundance: NA
v_gene: TRBV2
d_gene: TRBD2
j_gene: TRBJ2-1
CDR3nt: TGTGCCAGCATCCAGCGGGAGGGCCGAGGGGATGAGCAGTTCTTC
CDR3aa: CASIQREGRGDEQFF

abundance: NA
v_gene: TRBV30
d_gene: NA
j_gene: TRBJ1-5
CDR3nt: TGTGCCTTCAACCTAGGGCAGTCTCAGCCCCAGCATTTT
CDR3aa: CAFNLGQSQPQHF

abundance: NA
v_gene: TRBV6-6
d_gene: NA
j_gene: TRBJ2-7
CDR3nt: TGTGCCAGCAGCCTCCCCGGGAGCTTCGAGCAGTACTTC
CDR3aa: CASSLPGSFEQYF

abundance: NA
v_gene: TRBV7-2
d_gene: NA
j_gene: TRBJ2-3
CDR3nt: TGTGCCAGCAGCCCCTTTGGAGGGGGACCAGATACGCAGTATTTT
CDR3aa: CASSPFGGGPDTQYF

abundance: NA
v_gene: TRBV19
d_gene: NA
j_gene: TRBJ2-7
CDR3nt: TGTGCCAGTAGTCCGGGGGACAGCCCCTACGAGCAGTACTTC
CDR3aa: CASSPGDSPYEQYF

abundance: NA
v_gene: TRBV9
d_gene: NA
j_gene: TRBJ2-1
CDR3nt: TGTGCCAGCAGTCGGAGCTCCTACAATGAGCAGTTCTTC
CDR3aa: CASSRSSYNEQFF

abundance: once
v_gene: TRBV28
d_gene: NA
j_gene: TRBJ2-5
CDR3nt: TGTGCCAGCAGTTTGGCTAGTCGGACGGAGACCCAGTACTTC
CDR3aa: CASSLASRTETQYF

abundance: NA
v_gene: TRBV27
d_gene: NA
j_gene: TRBJ2-3
CDR3nt: TGTGCCAGCAGCACCGGGCGGGTGCCCCACCTTAAACCCACAGATACGCAGTATTTT
CDR3aa: CASSTGRVPHLKPTDTQYF

abundance: NA
v_gene: TRBV29-1
d_gene: NA
j_gene: TRBJ2-5
CDR3nt: TGCAGCGTCGAACAGGGGCGGGGAGAGACCCAGTACTTC
CDR3aa: CSVEQGRGETQYF

abundance: NA
v_gene: TRBV7-2
d_gene: TRBD2
j_gene: TRBJ2-1
CDR3nt: TGTGCCAGCAGCTTAGATGCGGGGGGGGCCTACAATGAGCAGTTCTTC
CDR3aa: CASSLDAGGAYNEQFF

abundance: NA
v_gene: TRBV9
d_gene: NA
j_gene: TRBJ2-4
CDR3nt: TGTGCCAGCAGCGTAGGGCCAGAGACGGGCAGTAAAAACATTCAGTACTTC
CDR3aa: CASSVGPETGSKNIQYF

abundance: NA
v_gene: TRBV7-2
d_gene: NA
j_gene: TRBJ2-3
CDR3nt: TGTGCCAGCAGCCCCATAGAGCGGGGCACAGATACGCAGTATTTT
CDR3aa: CASSPIERGTDTQYF

abundance: once
v_gene: TRBV6-5
d_gene: NA
j_gene: TRBJ1-2
CDR3nt: TGTGCCAGCACCTCGGACAGCGGTGAAGGCTACACCTTC
CDR3aa: CASTSDSGEGYTF

abundance: NA
v_gene: TRBV4-1
d_gene: NA
j_gene: TRBJ1-1
CDR3nt: TGCGCCAGCAGCCTACAGGGCCGAGGCACTGAAGCTTTCTTT
CDR3aa: CASSLQGRGTEAFF

abundance: once
v_gene: TRBV4-1
d_gene: NA
j_gene: TRBJ2-2
CDR3nt: TGCGCCAGCAGCCAAGTCGGGGTCAACACCGGGGAGCTGTTTTTT
CDR3aa: CASSQVGVNTGELFF